This T cell receptor (beta chain) derives from a study of cytomegalovirus exposure and HLA in healthy donors. Background on the study: Among a few hundred genotyped donors, 80% to 90% fell in the Caucasian-associated ancestry cluster. The study, taken as a whole, reports: A later analysis linked a missense variant in DCLRE1C to the trimming of TCR beta V and J genes.

Remarks on this clone: Its antigen is unidentified.

Trimming removed 5 bases from V and 4 bases from J; junction bases left unmatched: 8. CDR1 is SGHTA, CDR2 FQGNSA, per germline. The CDR3 covers 16 residues. Amplification used 60 Vbeta primers and 13 Jbeta primers. Original processing notes: About 11 million of around 85 million unique TCR beta chains were shared, per a later count. Sequencing was performed with immunoSEQ multiplex PCR; in TCRdb, only in-frame clones are kept and a portion is missing. Clone size and the V and J calls come from that table; the DNA yielded D and trimming. The sample carries 96,000 or so clones, around 79% recorded once.

The origin of this receptor is an older woman in good health and CMV-seropositive. The sequenced sample consisted of PBMCs. The chain couples TRBV7-2 to TRBJ2-1; 10 bases agree with TRBD2. CDR3 protein: CASSARAGGQYNEQFF. The DNA for the CDR3 is TGTGCCAGCAGCGCAAGAGCGGGGGGGCAGTACAATGAGCAGTTCTTC.